This T cell receptor beta chain came from a study of CD8 T cell repertoires and HIV-1 epitope variants (dated by TCRdb to 2019 to 2021). About the investigation overall: T cells were stimulated in separate culture wells with each of twenty-five peptides representing autologous and known Gag and Nef epitope variants. A CMV, EBV and flu peptide pool, the Ebola AY9 epitope as negative control, and a no-peptide well were included as control conditions. An aliquot of 1M T cells was saved as an uncultured baseline condition, separate from the approximately 80 T cell cultures. T cells were enriched with the EasySep Human T Cell Enrichment Kit and co-cultured with equal numbers of autologous T cell-negative cells as antigen-presenting cells. Three Gag epitope families and Nef HW9 and YT9 were included among the tested epitopes. Cultures ran for 10 to 11 days in IMDM with gentamicin, with half-media changes on days 3 and 7 adding IL-2, IL-7 and IL-15. A total of approximately 89 T cell cultures were run, with each culture condition performed in triplicate except for one peptide, which was performed in duplicate.

The EasySep Human CD8+ T Cell Enrichment Kit was used on day 10 to isolate CD8+ T cells from every culture. Broad study findings and their caveats: Only TCR beta chains were identified by the assay, and proliferation to antigen, not T cell function or cytokine profile, was indicated. Under 10 antigen-specific TCR beta clonotypes were identified, of which about 6 appeared to be cross-reactive for autologous or known escape epitope variants. The Nef KF9 family was recognized by five clonotypes and the HW9 family by one, and no responses to the TAALDMSHF plasma variant were observed.

CDR1 and CDR2, looked up from the germline V gene, are SGHDT and YYEEEE. V and J lose 1 base and 7 bases, and a span of 9 bases separates them. The CDR3 runs 13 amino acids, cysteine and phenylalanine included. Just the 39-base CDR3 DNA is kept, in frame starting at base 1. Sequencing of TCR beta CDR3 regions was done on the immunoSEQ platform at survey depth. The QIAamp DNA micro kit was used to extract genomic DNA from every cultured and uncultured CD8+ T cell population. For the original study's pipeline: Samples with fewer than 5,000 productive reads were excluded, resulting in the removal of about 7% of the roughly 75 HIV peptide-stimulated cultures. A MANAFEST web app trimmed sequences to CDR3 and removed nonproductive sequences, CDR3s under 5 amino acids, and those not starting C or ending F/W. For a clonotype to count as antigen-specific, the clonotype had to expand relative to the no-peptide control in at least 2 of 3 replicates at FDR 0.01, and only within one epitope family. In addition, a specific clonotype needed a frequency at least fivefold higher than in wells stimulated with peptides from other epitope families. As stored in TCRdb, this immuneACCESS dataset retains in-frame rearrangements with V and J assigned. A fraction of the clones does not appear; measured against another copy, unresolved V genes explain less than half of the discrepancy, and the remainder lacks a known reason. V, J and clone size were drawn from that table, and D and trimming were deduced from the DNA. Counted in this sample were some 100,000 clones; roughly 80% of them appeared once. Clones ranked in the top ten supply 20% to 30% of the sample.

Concerning this clone itself: This clone's antigen is unknown. No qualities accompany the bases; no much larger clone lies one base away.

The sequencing sample was made of uncultured baseline CD8+ T cells from peripheral blood mononuclear cells (PBMCs). The rearranged chain carries TRBV5-6 and TRBJ1-3, and possibly TRBD1, on 5 matching bases. This sequence was found in a male donor with HIV. The CDR3 protein is CASSLIGANTIYF. The base sequence is TGTGCCAGCAGCTTGATAGGGGCGAACACCATATATTTT.